This is a list of T cell receptor beta chains from one sample in a study of shared clonotypes between healthy human individuals. The method was immunoSEQ multiplex PCR; TCRdb's version includes in-frame clones alone and lacks a portion of them. The table has approximately 530,000 clones, approximately 94% seen once; the top ten hold around 0.067%. The sequencing sample was made of naive CD4+ T cells sorted from blood. The receptors were gathered from a woman in her 30s in good health. Both conserved end residues are part of each CDR3.

15	TRBV19	TRBJ1-1	CASHRQSVRGTEAFF
12	TRBV25-1	TRBJ1-3	CASTIGGDTIYF
13	TRBV6-1	TRBJ1-3	CASKTGTGNTIYF
13	TRBV7-9	TRBJ1-4	CASRGQVEEKLFF
13	TRBV28	TRBJ2-2	CASRAGGSGELFF
17	TRBV5-6	TRBJ2-1	CASSLHGGSGYYNEQFF
15	TRBV14	TRBJ1-4	CASSQVWGVDEKLFF
13	TRBV5-1	TRBJ2-3	CASHLFGTDTQYF
14	TRBV18	TRBJ2-7	CASSPPDGTYEQYF
12	TRBV28	TRBJ2-7	CASSLGRGEQYF
15	TRBV28	TRBJ1-2	CASSFPVGAAYGYTF
14	TRBV7-8	TRBJ1-4	CASSLGGINEKLFF
16	TRBV7-3	TRBJ2-7	CASSLSRTGYPYEQYF
14	TRBV5-1	TRBJ2-7	CASSLGRGRHEQYF
12	TRBV29-1	TRBJ1-2	CSVVQGTYGYTF
13	TRBV7-9	TRBJ2-1	CASSLTGTNEQFF
15	TRBV5-4	TRBJ2-7	CASSPRGGRTYEQYF